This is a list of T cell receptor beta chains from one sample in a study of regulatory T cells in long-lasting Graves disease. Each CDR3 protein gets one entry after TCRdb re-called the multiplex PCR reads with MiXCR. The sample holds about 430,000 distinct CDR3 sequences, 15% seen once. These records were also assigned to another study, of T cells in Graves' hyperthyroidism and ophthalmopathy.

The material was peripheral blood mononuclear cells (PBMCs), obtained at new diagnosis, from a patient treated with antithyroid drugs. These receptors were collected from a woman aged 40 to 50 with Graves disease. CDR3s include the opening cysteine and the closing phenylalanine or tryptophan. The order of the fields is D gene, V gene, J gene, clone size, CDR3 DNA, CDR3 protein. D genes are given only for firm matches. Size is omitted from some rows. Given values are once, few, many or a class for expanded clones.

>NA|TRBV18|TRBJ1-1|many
TGTGCCAGCTCGACCATCAGGGAAACTGAAGCTTTCTTT
CASSTIRETEAFF
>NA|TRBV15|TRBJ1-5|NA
TGTGCCACCAGCAGAGATCGGTCCAATCAGCCCCAGCATTTT
CATSRDRSNQPQHF
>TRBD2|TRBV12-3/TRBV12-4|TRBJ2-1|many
TGTGCCAGCAATAGACTAGCGGCATACAATGAGCAGTTCTTC
CASNRLAAYNEQFF
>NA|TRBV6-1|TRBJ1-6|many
TGTGCCAGCAGGACTACGGGACGGAATAATTCACCCCTCCACTTT
CASRTTGRNNSPLHF
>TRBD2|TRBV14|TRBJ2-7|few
TGTGCCAGCAGCCAAGATCGGGGGGTAACTGGAGAGCAGTACTTC
CASSQDRGVTGEQYF
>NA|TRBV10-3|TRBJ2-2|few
TGTGCCATCAGTGAGTCGATGACTGGCACCGGGGAGCTGTTTTTT
CAISESMTGTGELFF
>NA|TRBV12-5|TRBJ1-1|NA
TGTGCTAGTGGACCATTCATGAACACTGAAGCTTTCTTT
CASGPFMNTEAFF
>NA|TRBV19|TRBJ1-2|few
TGTGCCAGTATACACAGCTTAGATTCCAGTGGCTACACCTTC
CASIHSLDSSGYTF
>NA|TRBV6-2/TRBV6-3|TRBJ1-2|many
TGTGCCAGCAGTTACTCTCCCGGGGGCGAGGACTATGGCTACACCTTC
CASSYSPGGEDYGYTF
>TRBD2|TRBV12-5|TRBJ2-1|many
TGTGCTAGTGGTTTAGCGGGAGGCAATGAGCAGTTCTTC
CASGLAGGNEQFF
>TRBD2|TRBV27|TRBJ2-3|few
TGTGCCAGCAGTCCGAGACTAGCGGGAGTACCGGATACGCAGTATTTT
CASSPRLAGVPDTQYF
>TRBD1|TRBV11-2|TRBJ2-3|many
TGTGCCAGCAGCAAAGGACAGGACTGGGATACGCAGTATTTT
CASSKGQDWDTQYF
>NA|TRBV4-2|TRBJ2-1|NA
TGTGCCAGCAGCCAACCCACCCTTTCTGAGCAGTTCTTC
CASSQPTLSEQFF
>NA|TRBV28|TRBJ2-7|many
TGTGCCAGCAGTTTAGGGCAGATGAGCTACGAGCAGTACTTC
CASSLGQMSYEQYF
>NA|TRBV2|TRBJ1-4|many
TGTGCCAGCCGAGGAAGACGGGGAACTGAAAAACTGTTTTTT
CASRGRRGTEKLFF
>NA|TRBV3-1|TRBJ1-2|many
TGTGCCAGCAGCCAAGCCCCAACTGGCGGCTACACCTTC
CASSQAPTGGYTF
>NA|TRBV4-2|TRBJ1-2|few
TGTGCCAGCAGCCAAGGGGGCCCTCCGGGGAACTATGGCTACACCTTC
CASSQGGPPGNYGYTF
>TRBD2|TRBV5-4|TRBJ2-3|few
TGTGCCAGCAGCTTCCGGGCGGGAGAGGCCACAGATACGCAGTATTTT
CASSFRAGEATDTQYF
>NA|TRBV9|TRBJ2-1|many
TGTGCCAGCAGCGTCGTACAGGGAAATGAGCAGTTCTTC
CASSVVQGNEQFF
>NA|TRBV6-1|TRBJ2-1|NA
TGTGCCACTACACGGGGGCCCCATGAGCAGTTCTTC
CATTRGPHEQFF
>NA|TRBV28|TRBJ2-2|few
TGTGCCAGCAGTCAGTACAGTAACACCGGGGAGCTGTTTTTT
CASSQYSNTGELFF
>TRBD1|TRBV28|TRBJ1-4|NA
TGTGCCAGCAGTCCTCAACAGGGGGCGAGGGAAAAACTGTTTTTT
CASSPQQGAREKLFF
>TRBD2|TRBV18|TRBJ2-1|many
TGTGCCAGCTCACCAGGGACGGGAGGGTCCGATGAGCAGTTCTTC
CASSPGTGGSDEQFF
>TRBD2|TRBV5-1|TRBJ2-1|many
TGCGCCAGCAGCTTGCCCAGCGGGGCGATCAATGAGCAGTTCTTC
CASSLPSGAINEQFF
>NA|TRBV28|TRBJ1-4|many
TGTGCCAGCAGTTCCCCAGATACAACTAATGAAAAACTGTTTTTT
CASSSPDTTNEKLFF
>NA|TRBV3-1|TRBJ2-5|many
TGTGCCAGCAGATCCCCGGGGCAGGGGGGAGAGACCCAGTACTTC
CASRSPGQGGETQYF
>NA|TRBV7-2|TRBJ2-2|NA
TGTGCCAGCAGTCCCAACAAGGGGGGCGGGGAGCTGTTTTTT
CASSPNKGGGELFF
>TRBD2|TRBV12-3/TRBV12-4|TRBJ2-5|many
TGTGCCAGCAGTCCAAGGGCTAGCGGATCCCAAGAGACCCAGTACTTC
CASSPRASGSQETQYF
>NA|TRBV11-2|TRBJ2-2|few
TGTGCCAGCAGCTTAGTGGACAGATACACCGGGGAGCTGTTTTTT
CASSLVDRYTGELFF
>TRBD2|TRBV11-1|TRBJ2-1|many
TGTGCCAGCAGCCAGACTAGCGGGAGTTACAATGAGCAGTTCTTC
CASSQTSGSYNEQFF
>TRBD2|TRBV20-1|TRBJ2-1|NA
TGCAGTGCTAGAGTAGCGGGACCCTACAATGAGCAGTTCTTC
CSARVAGPYNEQFF
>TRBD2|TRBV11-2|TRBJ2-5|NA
TGTGCCAGCAGCCCCACCGGGACTAGCGGGAGCCAAGAGACCCAGTACTTC
CASSPTGTSGSQETQYF
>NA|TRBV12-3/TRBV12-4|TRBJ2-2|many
TGTGCCAGCGGATTGGCCCTGAACACCGGGGAGCTGTTTTTT
CASGLALNTGELFF
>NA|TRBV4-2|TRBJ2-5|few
TGTGCCAGCAGCCAAGGTTTATCTAGCTGGGAGACCCAGTACTTC
CASSQGLSSWETQYF
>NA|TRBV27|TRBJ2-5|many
TGTGCCAGCAGCCACATTAATGAAGAGACCCAGTACTTC
CASSHINEETQYF
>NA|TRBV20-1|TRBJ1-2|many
TGCAGTGCCTACATAGGAGGGGCTGGCTACACCTTC
CSAYIGGAGYTF
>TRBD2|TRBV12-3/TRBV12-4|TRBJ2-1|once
TGTGCCAGCAGTCTCGGACTAGCGGGATTAAAAAATGAGCAGTTCTTC
CASSLGLAGLKNEQFF
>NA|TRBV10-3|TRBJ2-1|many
TGTGCCATCAGTCCGACTAGTGCAGCGTACAATGAGCAGTTCTTC
CAISPTSAAYNEQFF
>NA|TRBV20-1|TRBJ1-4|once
TGCAGTGCTAGACCCGGGACATCGGCAACTAATGAAAAACTGTTTTTT
CSARPGTSATNEKLFF
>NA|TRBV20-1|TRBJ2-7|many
TGCAGTGCCAATGACAGAGTCTACGAGCAGTACTTC
CSANDRVYEQYF
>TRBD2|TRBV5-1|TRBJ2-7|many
TGCGCCAGCAGCTTAGAAGCGGGAAGCTCCTACGAGCAGTACTTC
CASSLEAGSSYEQYF
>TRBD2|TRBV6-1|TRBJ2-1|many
TGTGCCAGCAGCCTGTCTAGCGGGACGGGGAACAATGAGCAGTTCTTC
CASSLSSGTGNNEQFF
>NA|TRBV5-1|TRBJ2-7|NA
TGCGCCAGCAGCTTGGGTGCACGGAGCTCCTACGAGCAGTACTTC
CASSLGARSSYEQYF
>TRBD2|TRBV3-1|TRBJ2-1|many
TGTGCCAGCAGCCAAACTAGCGGGAGCTTGAATGAGCAGTTCTTC
CASSQTSGSLNEQFF
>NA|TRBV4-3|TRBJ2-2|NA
TGCGCCAGCAGCCAAGAGCTAGGCCCCCGTTCGACCGGGGAGCTGTTTTTT
CASSQELGPRSTGELFF
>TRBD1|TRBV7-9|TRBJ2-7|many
TGTGCCAGTGGCCGGACAGGGGGTCCCTACGAGCAGTACTTC
CASGRTGGPYEQYF
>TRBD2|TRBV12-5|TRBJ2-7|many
TGTGCTAGTGGCTCGCCCGGGGGGGACTACGAGCAGTACTTC
CASGSPGGDYEQYF
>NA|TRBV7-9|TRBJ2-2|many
TGTGCCAGCCCTGGGGCCGGGAACACCGGGGAGCTGTTTTTT
CASPGAGNTGELFF
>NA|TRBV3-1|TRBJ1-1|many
TGTGCCAGCAGCCAAAGACAGGCCCTCACTGAAGCTTTCTTT
CASSQRQALTEAFF
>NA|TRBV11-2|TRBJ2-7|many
TGTGCCAGCAGCTTATCGCCGAGGACGGCTACCTACGAGCAGTACTTC
CASSLSPRTATYEQYF
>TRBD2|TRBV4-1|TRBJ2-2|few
TGCGCCAGCAGACAAGTGGGGGGGGGTGCCGGGGAGCTGTTTTTT
CASRQVGGGAGELFF
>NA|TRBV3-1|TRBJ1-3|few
TGTGCCAGCAGCCAAGATCTGGGGGGAGTGGGCACCATATATTTT
CASSQDLGGVGTIYF
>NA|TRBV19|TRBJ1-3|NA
TGTGCCAGTAGTAGTGCAACCTCTGGAAACACCATATATTTT
CASSSATSGNTIYF
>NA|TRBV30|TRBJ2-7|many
TGTGCCTGGGCCCCCAAGCCCGGGCAGGCCCGCTACGAGCAGTACTTC
CAWAPKPGQARYEQYF
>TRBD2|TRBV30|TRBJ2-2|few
TGTGCCTGGAGTTCCCCCATTAGCGGGAGCATGACCGGGGAGCTGTTTTTT
CAWSSPISGSMTGELFF